The 32 T cell receptor beta chains presented below share a single source sample, sequenced in a study of OX40 agonist ivuxolimab in advanced cancers. Data came from immunoSEQ multiplex PCR; TCRdb stores just in-frame clones and leaves some out. The table records around 60,000 clones, about 89% of them present only once. The source was CD4+ or CD8+ T cells sorted from blood, collected in a trial of the OX40 agonist ivuxolimab. These receptors were obtained from an adult with an advanced solid tumor such as melanoma, head and neck, liver or kidney cancer.

The rearrangement joins TRBV27 to TRBJ1-6; D is undetermined. Trimming left V 8 bases short and J 10 bases short, with 18 bases between. This CDR3 has 14 residues. Germline CDR1 MNHEY, CDR2 SMNVEV (reference sequence). CDR3 nucleotides: TGTGCCAGCTCCACGGGTCGGGTGCCCTCACCCCTCCACTTT. Translation: CASSTGRVPSPLHF.

This chain links TRBV4-2 with TRBJ2-3; a possible D gene is TRBD2 (6 bases). The germline V gene has CDR1 LGHNA and CDR2 YNFKEQ. V was cut by 0 bases and J by 5 bases, with 12 bases left in between. The CDR3 consists of 15 residues. In nucleotides, the CDR3 is TGTGCCAGCAGCCAAGATCATGGGACTGTAGATACGCAGTATTTT. Protein sequence: CASSQDHGTVDTQYF.

The J gene is TRBJ2-1, the V gene TRBV12-5; D is perhaps TRBD1 (5 bases). The V end was cut by 3 bases, the J end by 0 bases, with 9 bases between. Germline lookup yields CDR1 LGHNT and CDR2 FRNRAP. The CDR3 extends over 15 amino acids. For the CDR3, the DNA is TGTGCTAGTGGTTTAGACAGAAGCTCCTACAATGAGCAGTTCTTC. Translation: CASGLDRSSYNEQFF. Variable domain in full (rest from reference TRBV12-5 and TRBJ2-1): DARVTQTPRHKVTEMGQEVTMRCQPILGHNTVFWYRQTMMQGLELLAYFRNRAPLDDSGMPKDRFSAEMPDATLATLKIQPSEPRDSAVYFCASGLDRSSYNEQFFGPGTRLTVL.

This chain joins TRBV19 and TRBJ1-4; tentative D call: TRBD1 (5 bases). V dropped 5 bases and J dropped 5 bases, with 9 bases sitting between them. There are 13 residues in the CDR3. CDR1 is LNHDA, CDR2 SQIVND, per germline (reference sequence). CDR3 loop: CASSPQGNEKLFF. In DNA, the CDR3 is TGTGCCAGTAGTCCTCAGGGAAATGAAAAACTGTTTTTT.

This clone was seen only once. The genes are TRBV19 and TRBJ1-4; D may be TRBD1 (5 bases). This CDR3 is built from 15 residues. From germline, CDR1 is LNHDA and CDR2 SQIVND (reference sequence). Trimming cost V 3 bases and J 1 base, with 9 bases left between them. DNA of the CDR3: TGTGCCAGTAGTATGAGGGGCGGAACTAATGAAAAACTGTTTTTT. It encodes CASSMRGGTNEKLFF.

The table lists this clone with a count of one. The chain joins TRBV14 to TRBJ2-1; a weak D match, TRBD1 (6 bases). Germline V gene data show CDR1 as SGHDN and CDR2 as FVKESK. This CDR3 has 16 amino acids. Trimming took off 4 bases at V and 2 bases at J, with 15 bases between the two ends. The CDR3 DNA is TGTGCCAGCAGCCGAGGACACAGGGAACCCTACAATGAGCAGTTCTTC. Amino acid sequence: CASSRGHREPYNEQFF.

The J gene is TRBJ2-3, the V gene TRBV5-1; tentative D call: TRBD2 (7 bases). In germline, CDR1 is SGHRS, CDR2 YFSETQ. This CDR3 comprises 16 residues. V was clipped by 0 bases and J by 4 bases, with 15 bases between them. CDR3 residues: CASSLAGGREPDTQYF. CDR3 nucleotides: TGCGCCAGCAGCTTGGCTGGGGGGCGGGAGCCAGATACGCAGTATTTT.

This chain uses TRBV30 with TRBJ1-5; 7 nucleotides match TRBD1. The germline V gene has CDR1 GTSNPN and CDR2 SVGIG (reference sequence). The V and J ends lost 4 bases and 6 bases, in that order; junction bases with no gene match: 6. The CDR3 covers 13 residues. Here the CDR3 reads CAWTTGIGQPQHF. The CDR3 nucleotides are TGTGCCTGGACGACAGGGATCGGTCAGCCCCAGCATTTT.

CDR3 DNA: TGTGCCAGTAGGATCTCCGGGGACAGCAATCAGCCCCAGCATTTT. It specifies CASRISGDSNQPQHF. This chain connects TRBV19 to TRBJ1-5; D perhaps matches TRBD1 (5 bases). Trimming pared 6 bases from V and 1 base from J, leaving 13 bases between. The CDR3 is 15 residues long. CDR1 and CDR2 (germline): LNHDA, SQIVND (reference sequence).

CDR3 region: CASSATGSSYNEQFF. DNA of the CDR3: TGTGCCAGCAGTGCTACGGGGAGCTCCTACAATGAGCAGTTCTTC. The rearrangement uses TRBV28 and TRBJ2-1; D might be TRBD2 (5 bases). Germline V CDR1 and CDR2: MDHEN, SYDVKM. The CDR3 covers 15 residues. Between the trimmed V and J ends, which lost 5 bases and 0 bases, there was a span of 11 bases.

V gene TRBV6-5 combines with J gene TRBJ2-7; TRBD1 matches 7 bases. The CDR3 runs to 15 residues. The germline CDR1 and CDR2 sequences are MNHEY and SVGAGI. The V gene end was trimmed by 3 bases and the J gene end by 3 bases; junction bases not matched to a gene: 8. The CDR3 nucleotides are TGTGCCAGCAGTTATACAGGGGCTATAGGCTACGAGCAGTACTTC. Translation: CASSYTGAIGYEQYF.

The V and J genes are TRBV5-6 and TRBJ2-3, with no clear D. Trimming removed 4 bases from V and 3 bases from J, with 21 bases in between. CDR1 is SGHDT and CDR2 is YYEEEE in the germline V gene. The CDR3 extends over 17 amino acids. The CDR3 protein is CASSPLSDGMGTDTQYF. For the CDR3, the DNA is TGTGCCAGCAGCCCCCTATCGGACGGAATGGGGACAGATACGCAGTATTTT.

The rearrangement links TRBV6-6 to TRBJ2-1, with a tentative D call TRBD2 (5 bases). The CDR3 totals 13 residues. V was trimmed by 8 bases and J by 3 bases, leaving 11 bases between them. Germline V gene lookup returns CDR1 MNHNY and CDR2 SVGAGI (reference sequence). The CDR3 loop reads CASREGIYNEQFF. DNA of the CDR3: TGTGCCAGCCGTGAGGGAATCTACAATGAGCAGTTCTTC.

V usage is TRBV19 and J usage is TRBJ2-2; no firm D call. This CDR3 comprises 14 residues. Germline V gene lookup returns CDR1 LNHDA and CDR2 SQIVND (reference sequence). The V end lost 1 base, the J end lost 5 bases, and 8 bases lay between the germline ends. The CDR3 sequence is CASSIAHQTGELFF. The CDR3 region has the DNA TGTGCCAGTAGTATAGCCCACCAAACCGGGGAGCTGTTTTTT. Full variable domain (rest looked up from reference TRBV19 and TRBJ2-2): DGGITQSPKYLFRKEGQNVTLSCEQNLNHDAMYWYRQDPGQGLRLIYYSQIVNDFQKGDIAEGYSVSREKKESFPLTVTSAQKNPTAFYLCASSIAHQTGELFFGEGSRLTVL.

This chain links TRBV5-1 with TRBJ2-1; TRBD1 matches 7 bases. There are 16 residues in the CDR3. Germline CDR1 SGHRS, CDR2 YFSETQ. With 0 bases clipped from V and 2 bases from J, the junction kept 5 bases outside the gene matches. This chain's CDR3 is CASSLVGQATYNEQFF. CDR3 nucleotides: TGCGCCAGCAGCTTGGTCGGACAGGCAACCTACAATGAGCAGTTCTTC.

The chain links TRBV11-3 to TRBJ1-6, with a weak D call TRBD1 (5 bases). The CDR3 length is 14 residues. The V gene lost 2 bases and the J gene lost 5 bases, with 7 bases spanning the gap. Germline-derived CDR1 and CDR2 are SGHNT and YENEEA. DNA for the CDR3: TGTGCCAGCAGCTTACGGGGGGATAATTCACCCCTCCACTTT. This encodes CASSLRGDNSPLHF. Using reference TRBV11-3 and TRBJ1-6 for the parts outside the CDR3, the full variable domain is EAGVVQSPRYKIIEKKQPVAFWCNPISGHNTLYWYLQNLGQGPELLIRYENEEAVDDSQLPKDRFSAERLKGVDSTLKIQPAELGDSAVYLCASSLRGDNSPLHFGNGTRLTVT.

The chain uses TRBV5-8 and TRBJ2-7; D ambiguous. This CDR3 region has 11 residues. CDR1 is SGHTS and CDR2 is YDEGEE in the germline V gene. The ends were cut back, 4 bases at V and 3 bases at J, with 5 bases in the middle. The CDR3 spells CASSQYYEQYF. The CDR3 coding sequence is TGTGCCAGCAGCCAGTACTACGAGCAGTACTTC.

The chain joins TRBV5-1 to TRBJ1-3; TRBD1 agrees at 7 bases. The junction had 1 base not matched to a gene; V was cut back by 0 bases and J by 4 bases. The CDR3 contains 14 residues. CDR1 and CDR2 from the germline V gene are SGHRS and YFSETQ. The CDR3 region is CASSLGTGGNTIYF. CDR3 DNA: TGCGCCAGCAGCTTGGGGACAGGCGGAAACACCATATATTTT.

The V call is TRBV29-1, the J call TRBJ1-2; 7 positions match TRBD1. J gave up 4 bases and V 6 bases, and 5 bases lay outside the gene matches. The CDR3 spans 12 residues. The V gene's germline CDR1 is SQVTM and CDR2 ANQGSEA. The CDR3 sequence: CSVRGQPYGYTF. As DNA, the CDR3 is TGCAGCGTCCGGGGACAGCCCTATGGCTACACCTTC.

The rearrangement joins TRBV9 to TRBJ2-7, with 9 bases that match TRBD1. Germline V gene data show CDR1 as SGDLS and CDR2 as YYNGEE. V lost 4 bases and J lost 7; bases outside the gene matches: 9. This CDR3 has 14 residues. The CDR3 is CASSLGTGLDEQYF. CDR3 in DNA: TGTGCCAGCAGCCTCGGGACAGGGTTGGATGAGCAGTACTTC.

CDR3 sequence (DNA): TGTGCCAGTAGTATGCAGGTCGCTAACTATGGCTACACCTTC. Translating it yields CASSMQVANYGYTF. V and J are TRBV19 and TRBJ1-2, with unresolved D. V lost 3 bases, J lost 0 bases, and 8 bases lay in between. Per the germline V gene, CDR1 is LNHDA and CDR2 is SQIVND (reference sequence). The length of the CDR3 is 14 residues.

V usage is TRBV2 and J usage is TRBJ2-6, with TRBD2 matching over 9 bases. Germline V CDR1 and CDR2: SNHLY, FYNNEI. Trimming took 6 bases from V and 0 from J; bases not matched to a gene: 6. The CDR3 extends over 17 amino acids. CDR3 nucleotide sequence: TGTGCCAGCAGAGACCTAGCGGGGACCTCTGGGGCCAACGTCCTGACTTTC. This translates into CASRDLAGTSGANVLTF.

The CDR3 is CASSDTGGDQPQHF. The CDR3 region has the DNA TGTGCCAGCAGTGACACAGGGGGCGATCAGCCCCAGCATTTT. J is TRBJ1-5 and V is TRBV6-1, with 9 nucleotides matching TRBD1. J was trimmed by 5 bases and V by 3 bases; bases with no gene match: 2. CDR1 and CDR2 from the germline V gene are MNHNS and SASEGT. This CDR3 comprises 14 residues.

CDR3 DNA: TGTGCCAGCAGCGGCCGGGGGAGGGGCTCTGGAAACACCATATATTTT. This sequence encodes CASSGRGRGSGNTIYF. The V gene is TRBV7-2, the J gene TRBJ1-3; D is perhaps TRBD1 (5 bases). V dropped 5 bases and J dropped 0 bases, with 14 bases sitting between them. The CDR3 sequence is 16 residues long. Germline V gene lookup returns CDR1 SGHTA and CDR2 FQGNSA.

This sequence joins TRBV11-2 and TRBJ2-5; D remains unclear. Germline V gene sequence: CDR1 SGHAT, CDR2 FQNNGV. This CDR3 has 15 residues. V dropped 1 base and J dropped 0 bases, with 9 bases sitting between them. The CDR3 sequence is CASSLVRVYQETQYF. The CDR3 coding sequence is TGTGCCAGCAGCTTAGTAAGGGTGTACCAAGAGACCCAGTACTTC.

The V and J genes are TRBV30 and TRBJ2-5; D is possibly TRBD1 (5 bases). Trimming removed 4 bases from V and 5 bases from J, with 14 bases in between. Germline loops: CDR1 GTSNPN, CDR2 SVGIG (reference sequence). CDR3 length: 13 amino acids. In DNA, the CDR3 is TGTGCCTGGAACAAGGGGCTATCGGAGACCCAGTACTTC. It yields the protein CAWNKGLSETQYF.

This clone occurred once. The rearrangement joins TRBV7-9 to TRBJ1-1; 7 bases match TRBD1. CDR1 and CDR2 from the germline V gene are SEHNR and FQNEAQ (reference sequence). CDR3 size: 15 residues. V dropped 5 bases and J dropped 6; count of bases not matched to a gene: 12. CDR3 protein: CASSNTGAIIPEAFF. As DNA, the CDR3 is TGTGCCAGCAGCAATACAGGGGCTATTATCCCTGAAGCTTTCTTT. The entire variable domain, with the rest obtained from reference TRBV7-9 and TRBJ1-1, is as follows: DTGVSQNPRHKITKRGQNVTFRCDPISEHNRLYWYRQTLGQGPEFLTYFQNEAQLEKSRLLSDRFSAERPKGSFSTLEIQRTEQGDSAMYLCASSNTGAIIPEAFFGQGTRLTVV.

V and J are TRBV15 and TRBJ2-5; 12 bases are a match to TRBD2. CDR3 length equals 16 residues. Germline V CDR1 and CDR2: LNHNV, YYDKDF (reference sequence). J was trimmed by 4 bases and V by 3 bases; bases with no gene match: 6. The CDR3 sequence: CATSRDASGGAETQYF. As DNA, the CDR3 is TGTGCCACCAGCAGGGATGCTAGCGGGGGGGCAGAGACCCAGTACTTC.

The rearrangement links TRBV30 to TRBJ2-1, with 13 bases identical to TRBD2. Per the germline V gene, CDR1 is GTSNPN and CDR2 is SVGIG (reference sequence). The ends lost 2 bases at V and 4 bases at J; junction bases unmatched: 11. The CDR3 extends over 18 amino acids. CDR3 amino acids: CAWSPGLAGRGPYNEQFF. In DNA form, the CDR3 reads TGTGCCTGGAGTCCGGGACTAGCGGGACGTGGCCCGTACAATGAGCAGTTCTTC.

The chain links TRBV5-1 to TRBJ2-3, with 11 bases fitting TRBD2. CDR3 length: 17 residues. After removal of 0 bases from V and 2 bases from J, the junction contained 5 bases not matched to a gene. From germline, CDR1 is SGHRS and CDR2 YFSETQ. CDR3 loop: CASSLATSGGFTDTQYF. The CDR3 coding sequence is TGCGCCAGCAGCTTGGCCACTAGCGGGGGATTCACAGATACGCAGTATTTT.

Turning to this clone: The same CDR3 can be traced to other DNA sequences in this sample. The rearrangement links TRBV11-2 to TRBJ1-5, with D maybe TRBD1 (5 bases). The CDR3 runs 13 residues. Germline V CDR1 and CDR2: SGHAT, FQNNGV. V lost 3 bases and J 7 bases, leaving 10 bases between the germline ends. The CDR3 protein is CASSLDRDQPQHF. The CDR3 nucleotides are TGTGCCAGCAGCTTGGACCGGGACCAGCCCCAGCATTTT.

The rearrangement links TRBV6-5 to TRBJ1-1, with D unclear. CDR3 size: 15 residues. The ends were cut back, 0 bases at V and 0 bases at J, with 8 bases in the middle. Germline V gives CDR1 MNHEY, CDR2 SVGAGI. DNA for the CDR3: TGTGCCAGCAGTTACTCGCTACTAATGAACACTGAAGCTTTCTTT. It is translated as CASSYSLLMNTEAFF.